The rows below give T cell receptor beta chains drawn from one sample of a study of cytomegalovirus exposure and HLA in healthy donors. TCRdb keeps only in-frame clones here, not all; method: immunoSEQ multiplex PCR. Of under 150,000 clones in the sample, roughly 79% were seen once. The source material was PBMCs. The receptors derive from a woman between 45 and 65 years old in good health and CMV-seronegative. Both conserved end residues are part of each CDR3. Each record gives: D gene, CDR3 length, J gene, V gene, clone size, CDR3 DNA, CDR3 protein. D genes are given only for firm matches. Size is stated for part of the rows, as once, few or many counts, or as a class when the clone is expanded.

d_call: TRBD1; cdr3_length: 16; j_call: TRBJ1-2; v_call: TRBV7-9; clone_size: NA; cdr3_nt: TGTGCCAGCAGCTTATCGGGACAGGGGGAGTACTATGGCTACACCTTC; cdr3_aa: CASSLSGQGEYYGYTF
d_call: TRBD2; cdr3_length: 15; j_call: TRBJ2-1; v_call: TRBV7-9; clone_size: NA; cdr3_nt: TGTGCCAGCAGCTCACTAGCGGGAGTTCACGATGAGCAGTTCTTC; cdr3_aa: CASSSLAGVHDEQFF
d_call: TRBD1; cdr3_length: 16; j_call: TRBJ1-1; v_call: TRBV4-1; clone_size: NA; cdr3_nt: TGCGCCAGCAGCCAGGCCCAGGGGGCAGGTTACACTGAAGCTTTCTTT; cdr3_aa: CASSQAQGAGYTEAFF
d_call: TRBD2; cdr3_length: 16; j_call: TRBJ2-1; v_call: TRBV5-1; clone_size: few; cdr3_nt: TGCGCCAGCAGCTCCGAGCGGGGGAGCTCCTACAATGAGCAGTTCTTC; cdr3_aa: CASSSERGSSYNEQFF
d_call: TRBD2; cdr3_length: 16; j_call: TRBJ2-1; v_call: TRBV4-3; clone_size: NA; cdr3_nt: TGCGCCAGCAGCCACCGACTAGCGCCCTCCTACAATGAGCAGTTCTTC; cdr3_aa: CASSHRLAPSYNEQFF
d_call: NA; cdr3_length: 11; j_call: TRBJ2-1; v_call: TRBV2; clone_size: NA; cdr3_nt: TGTGCCAGCAGTGTTCAGAATGAGCAGTTCTTC; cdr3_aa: CASSVQNEQFF
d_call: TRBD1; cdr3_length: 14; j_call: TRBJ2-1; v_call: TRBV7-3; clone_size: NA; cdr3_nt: TGTGCCAGTAGTAGGGACAGGGGGCCAGGTGAGCAGTTCTTC; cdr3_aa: CASSRDRGPGEQFF
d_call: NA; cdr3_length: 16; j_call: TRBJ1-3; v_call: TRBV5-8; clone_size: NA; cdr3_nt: TGTGCCAGCAGCTCTTTGGGGCCAGGGATCGGAAACACCATATATTTT; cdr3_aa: CASSSLGPGIGNTIYF
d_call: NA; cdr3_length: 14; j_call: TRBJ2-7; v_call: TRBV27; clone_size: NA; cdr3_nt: TGTGCCAGCAGTACCAACACGTGGGGGAGGGAGCAGTACTTC; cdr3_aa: CASSTNTWGREQYF
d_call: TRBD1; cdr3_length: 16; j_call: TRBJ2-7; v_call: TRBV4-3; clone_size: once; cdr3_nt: TGCGCCAGCAGCCAAGATCGACAGGGGGCCACCTACGAGCAGTACTTC; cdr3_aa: CASSQDRQGATYEQYF
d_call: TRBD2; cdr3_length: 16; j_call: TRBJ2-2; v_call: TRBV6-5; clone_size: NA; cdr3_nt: TGTGCCAGCAGTTACTCCAGCGGGAGTGTCACCGGGGAGCTGTTTTTT; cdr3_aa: CASSYSSGSVTGELFF
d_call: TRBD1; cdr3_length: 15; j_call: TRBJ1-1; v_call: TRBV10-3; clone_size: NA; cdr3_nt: TGTGCCATCAGTGGGGTCGACAGGGGAAACACTGAAGCTTTCTTT; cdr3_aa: CAISGVDRGNTEAFF
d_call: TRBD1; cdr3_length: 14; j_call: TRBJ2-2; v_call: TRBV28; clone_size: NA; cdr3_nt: TGTGCCACCACAGGGGGAGCGAACACCGGGGAGCTGTTTTTT; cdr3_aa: CATTGGANTGELFF
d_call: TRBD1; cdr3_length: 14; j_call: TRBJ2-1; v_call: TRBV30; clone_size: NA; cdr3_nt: TGTGCCTGGACGACAGGGGGCTCCTACAATGAGCAGTTCTTC; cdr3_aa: CAWTTGGSYNEQFF
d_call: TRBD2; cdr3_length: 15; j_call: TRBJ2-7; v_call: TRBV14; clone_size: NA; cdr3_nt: TGTGCCAGCAGCCAAGGTTCTAGCGGCTCCTACGAGCAGTACTTC; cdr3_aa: CASSQGSSGSYEQYF
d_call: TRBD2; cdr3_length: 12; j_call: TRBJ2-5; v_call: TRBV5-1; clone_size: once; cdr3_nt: TGCGCCAGCGGGACTAGCTGGGAGACCCAGTACTTC; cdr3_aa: CASGTSWETQYF
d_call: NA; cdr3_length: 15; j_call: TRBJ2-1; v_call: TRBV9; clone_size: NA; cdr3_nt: TGTGCCAGCAGCGGTACACCACTAGGCCCCAATGAGCAGTTCTTC; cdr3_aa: CASSGTPLGPNEQFF
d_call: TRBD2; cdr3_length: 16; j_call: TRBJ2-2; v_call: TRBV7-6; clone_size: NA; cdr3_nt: TGTGCCAGCAGCCCGCTAGCGGGAGGGAACACCGGGGAGCTGTTTTTT; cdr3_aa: CASSPLAGGNTGELFF
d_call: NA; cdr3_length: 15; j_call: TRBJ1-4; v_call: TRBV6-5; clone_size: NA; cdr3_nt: TGTGCCAGCAGGTCCCGACCCTTGACGGGTGAAAAACTGTTTTTT; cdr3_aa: CASRSRPLTGEKLFF
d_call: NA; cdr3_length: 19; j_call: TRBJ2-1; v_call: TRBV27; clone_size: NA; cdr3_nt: TGTGCCAGCAGTTCCCAGTCCTTAACCGGGACTTCGTCCTACAATGAGCAGTTCTTC; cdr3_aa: CASSSQSLTGTSSYNEQFF
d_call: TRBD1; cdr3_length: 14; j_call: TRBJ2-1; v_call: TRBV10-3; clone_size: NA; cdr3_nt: TGTGCCATCAGTTCGGGACAGGGTTACAATGAGCAGTTCTTC; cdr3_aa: CAISSGQGYNEQFF
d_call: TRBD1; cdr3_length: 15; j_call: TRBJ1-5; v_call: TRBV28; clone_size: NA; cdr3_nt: TGTGCCAGCAGTAGGGAGACAGGGGGAGGTCAGCCCCAGCATTTT; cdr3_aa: CASSRETGGGQPQHF
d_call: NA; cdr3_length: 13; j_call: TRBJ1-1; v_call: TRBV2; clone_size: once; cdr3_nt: TGTGCCAGCCAGGCCAGACTAATCACTGAAGCTTTCTTT; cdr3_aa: CASQARLITEAFF
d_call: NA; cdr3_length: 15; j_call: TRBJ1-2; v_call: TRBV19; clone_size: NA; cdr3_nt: TGTGCCAGTAGTATGCCGACAGGAATACTCTATGGCTACACCTTC; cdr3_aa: CASSMPTGILYGYTF
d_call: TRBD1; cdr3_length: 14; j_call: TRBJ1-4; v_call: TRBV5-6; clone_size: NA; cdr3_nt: TGTGCCAGCAGCCGACAGGGGGTTAATGAAAAACTGTTTTTT; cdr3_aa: CASSRQGVNEKLFF
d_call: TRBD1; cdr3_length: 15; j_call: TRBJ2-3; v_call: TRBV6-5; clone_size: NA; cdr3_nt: TGTGCCACCCTCACAGGGGTGAGGGGCACAGATACGCAGTATTTT; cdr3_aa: CATLTGVRGTDTQYF
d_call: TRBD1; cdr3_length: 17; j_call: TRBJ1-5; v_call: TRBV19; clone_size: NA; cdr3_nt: TGTGCCAGTACCCTAACCGGGACAGGGATTCGGTACCAGCCCCAGCATTTT; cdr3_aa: CASTLTGTGIRYQPQHF
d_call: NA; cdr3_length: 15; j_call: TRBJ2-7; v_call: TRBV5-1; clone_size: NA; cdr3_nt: TGCGCCAGCAGCCTCCTTGCGGGAAGTTCCTACGAGCAGTACTTC; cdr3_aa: CASSLLAGSSYEQYF
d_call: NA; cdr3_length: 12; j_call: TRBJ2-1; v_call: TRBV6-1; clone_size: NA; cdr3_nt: TGTGCCAGCAGTTATCAGGGGCATGAGCAGTTCTTC; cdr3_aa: CASSYQGHEQFF
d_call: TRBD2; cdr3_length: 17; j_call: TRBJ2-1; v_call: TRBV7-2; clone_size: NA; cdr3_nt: TGTGCCAGCAGTCCCGAGGGACTATCACTGCCCCACAATGAGCAGTTCTTC; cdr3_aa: CASSPEGLSLPHNEQFF
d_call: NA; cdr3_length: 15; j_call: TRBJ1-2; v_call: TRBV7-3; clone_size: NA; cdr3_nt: TGTGCCAGCAGCTTAATTGGGAAGGGGGACTATGGCTACACCTTC; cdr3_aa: CASSLIGKGDYGYTF
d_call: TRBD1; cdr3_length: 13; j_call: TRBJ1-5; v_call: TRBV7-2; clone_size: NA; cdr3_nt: TGTGCCAGCTCCTGGGACAGGGATCAGCCCCAGCATTTT; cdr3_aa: CASSWDRDQPQHF
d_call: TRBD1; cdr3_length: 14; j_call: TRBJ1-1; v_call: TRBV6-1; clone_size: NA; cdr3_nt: TGTGCCAGCAGCCCGGGACAGCCGAACACTGAAGCTTTCTTT; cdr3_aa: CASSPGQPNTEAFF
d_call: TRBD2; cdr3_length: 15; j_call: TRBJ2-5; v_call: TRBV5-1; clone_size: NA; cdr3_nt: TGCGCCAGCAGCTTGCGACTAGCGGGAGAAGAGACCCAGTACTTC; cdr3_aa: CASSLRLAGEETQYF
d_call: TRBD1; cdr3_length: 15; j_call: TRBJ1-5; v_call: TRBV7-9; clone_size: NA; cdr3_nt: TGTGCCAGCAGCTATACAGGGGGCGGTGATCAGCCCCAGCATTTT; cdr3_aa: CASSYTGGGDQPQHF
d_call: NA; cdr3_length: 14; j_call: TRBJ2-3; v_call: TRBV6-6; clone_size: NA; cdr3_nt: TGTGCCAGCAGCCCCCTAGGCTACACAGATACGCAGTATTTT; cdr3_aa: CASSPLGYTDTQYF
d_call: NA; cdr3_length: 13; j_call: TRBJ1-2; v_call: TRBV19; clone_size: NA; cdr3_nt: TGTGCCAGTAGTCGGGAGCTTCGCTATGGCTACACCTTC; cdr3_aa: CASSRELRYGYTF
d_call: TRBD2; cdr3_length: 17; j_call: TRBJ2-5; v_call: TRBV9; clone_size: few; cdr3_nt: TGTGCCAGCAGCGTAGGGTCTGGTGGGGGGGACCAAGAGACCCAGTACTTC; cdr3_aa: CASSVGSGGGDQETQYF
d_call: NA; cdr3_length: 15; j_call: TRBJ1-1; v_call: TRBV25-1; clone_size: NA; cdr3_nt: TGTGCCAGCAGTCACTCGGGGTCGGGGAACACTGAAGCTTTCTTT; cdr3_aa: CASSHSGSGNTEAFF
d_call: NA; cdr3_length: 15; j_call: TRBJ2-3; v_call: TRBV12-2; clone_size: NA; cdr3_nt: TGTGCAAGTCGCTCCCTAGCGGGAGTAGGAGATACGCAGTATTTT; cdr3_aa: CASRSLAGVGDTQYF
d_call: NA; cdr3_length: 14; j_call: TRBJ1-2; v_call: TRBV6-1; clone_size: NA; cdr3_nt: TGTGCCAGCAGTGAAAGCGGCAGAGTCTATGGCTACACCTTC; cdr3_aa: CASSESGRVYGYTF
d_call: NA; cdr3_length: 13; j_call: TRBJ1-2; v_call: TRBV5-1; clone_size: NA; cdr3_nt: TGCGCCAGCAGCTTTATGCAGACATATGGCTACACCTTC; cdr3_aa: CASSFMQTYGYTF
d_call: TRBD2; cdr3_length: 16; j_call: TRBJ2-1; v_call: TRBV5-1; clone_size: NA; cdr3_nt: TGCGCCAGCAGCCCGGGGTTGGCTAGCGGGTTGAATGAGCAGTTCTTC; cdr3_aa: CASSPGLASGLNEQFF
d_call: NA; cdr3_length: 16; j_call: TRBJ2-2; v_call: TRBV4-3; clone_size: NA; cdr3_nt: TGCGCCAGCAGCCAAGAAACTGCTGTCCTCACCGGGGAGCTGTTTTTT; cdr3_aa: CASSQETAVLTGELFF
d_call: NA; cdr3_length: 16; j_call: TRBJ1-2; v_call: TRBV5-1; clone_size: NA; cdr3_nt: TGCGCCAGCAGCTTGCGGGCGGGGGCAGCTAACTATGGCTACACCTTC; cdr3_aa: CASSLRAGAANYGYTF
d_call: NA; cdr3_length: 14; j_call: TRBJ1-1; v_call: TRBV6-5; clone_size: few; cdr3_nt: TGTGCCAGCAGCTACCGCGGGGGGAGAACTGAAGCTTTCTTT; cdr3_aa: CASSYRGGRTEAFF
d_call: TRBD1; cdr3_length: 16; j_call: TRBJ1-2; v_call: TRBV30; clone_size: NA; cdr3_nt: TGTGCCTGGAGTCCCGGGACAGGGGCCATTCCTTATGGCTACACCTTC; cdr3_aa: CAWSPGTGAIPYGYTF
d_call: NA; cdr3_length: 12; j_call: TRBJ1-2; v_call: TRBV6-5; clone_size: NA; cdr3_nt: TGTGCCAGCAAAAAACAGGGTCTAGTCTACACCTTC; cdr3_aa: CASKKQGLVYTF
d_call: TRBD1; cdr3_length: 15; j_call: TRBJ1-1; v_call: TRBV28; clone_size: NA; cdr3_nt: TGTGCCAGCAGTCCGAGACAGGGCTCGGCCACTGAAGCTTTCTTT; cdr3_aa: CASSPRQGSATEAFF
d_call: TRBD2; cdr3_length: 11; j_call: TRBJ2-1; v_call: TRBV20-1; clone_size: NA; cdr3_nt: TGCAGTGCCAGCACCGGGACTAGTCAGTTCTTC; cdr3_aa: CSASTGTSQFF
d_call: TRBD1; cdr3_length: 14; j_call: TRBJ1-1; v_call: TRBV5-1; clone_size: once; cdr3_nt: TGCGCCAGCAGCTCTTACAGGGGAGTCACTGAAGCTTTCTTT; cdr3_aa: CASSSYRGVTEAFF
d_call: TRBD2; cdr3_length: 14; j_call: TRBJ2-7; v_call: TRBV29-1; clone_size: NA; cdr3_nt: TGCAGCGTGGCAGCGGGAGGGCCCTCCACCGAGCAGTACTTC; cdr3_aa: CSVAAGGPSTEQYF
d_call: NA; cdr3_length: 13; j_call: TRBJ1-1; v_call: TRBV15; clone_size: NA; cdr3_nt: TGTGCCACCAGCAGAGGGGGGGTCACTGAAGCTTTCTTT; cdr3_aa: CATSRGGVTEAFF
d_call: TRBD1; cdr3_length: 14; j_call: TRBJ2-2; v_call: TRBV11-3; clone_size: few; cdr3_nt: TGTGCCAGCAGCTTAACAGGGGACACCGGGGAGCTGTTTTTT; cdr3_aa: CASSLTGDTGELFF
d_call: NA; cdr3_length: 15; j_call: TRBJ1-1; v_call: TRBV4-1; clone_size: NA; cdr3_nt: TGCGCCAGCAGCCATCCCCTCCAGGTAAAAACTGAAGCTTTCTTT; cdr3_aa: CASSHPLQVKTEAFF
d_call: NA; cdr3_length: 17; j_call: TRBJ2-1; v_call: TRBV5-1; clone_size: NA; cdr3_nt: TGCGCCAGCAGCTTTGCGACTTACAGGGCCGAGTACAATGAGCAGTTCTTC; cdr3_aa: CASSFATYRAEYNEQFF
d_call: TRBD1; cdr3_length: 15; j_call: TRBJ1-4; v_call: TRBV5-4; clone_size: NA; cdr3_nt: TGTGCCAGCAGCACCCGGGACAGCCAAAATGAAAAACTGTTTTTT; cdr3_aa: CASSTRDSQNEKLFF
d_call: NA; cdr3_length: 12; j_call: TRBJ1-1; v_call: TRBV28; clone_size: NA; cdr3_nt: TGTGCCAGCAGTTTAATGCGGCATGAAGCTTTCTTT; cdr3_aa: CASSLMRHEAFF
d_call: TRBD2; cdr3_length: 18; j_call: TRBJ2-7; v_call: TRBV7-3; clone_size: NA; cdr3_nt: TGTGCCAGCAGCTTATCGTCGGCGGGAGGGACCAGAGGGGGTGAGCAGTACTTC; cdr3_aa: CASSLSSAGGTRGGEQYF